Sequencing of this TCR beta chain was carried out in a study of blood T cell repertoires in COVID-19. Study as a whole: In each case, the material was cDNA or gDNA derived from T cells, B-cell-depleted T cells, or PBMCs.

As processed by the authors: Nucleated cell counts were estimated from reference gene primer amplification. This table comes from immunoSEQ multiplex PCR, and its TCRdb copy is limited to in-frame clones, with some not included. D and trimming were read from the DNA, whereas the V and J calls and clone size are those reported in that table. The repertoire holds about 490,000 clones, with 70% to 90% as singletons. Losses at the gene ends were 4 bases for V and 0 bases for J; bases not matched to a gene: 4. The CDR3 extends over 16 amino acids. The germline V gene has CDR1 MNHEY and CDR2 SVGAGI. The TCR was taken from a human donor in a cohort sampled during active COVID-19. The sequenced sample was peripheral blood. The chain carries TRBV6-5 and TRBJ2-1; 9 positions agree with TRBD2. The CDR3 DNA reads TGTGCCAGCAGTTCGCGGACTAGCGTCTCCTACAATGAGCAGTTCTTC. Residues: CASSSRTSVSYNEQFF.